This T cell receptor beta chain was sequenced during a study of blood T cells in healthy people across ages. As to this clonotype: Its antigen is undetermined.

Germline CDR1 and CDR2: MNHNS and SASEGT. Trimming took 9 bases from V and 3 from J, leaving 20 bases between them. CDR3 length: 15 residues. Primers used in a second PCR of roughly 6 to 11 cycles were a sample-barcoded 5' primer and a J-beta primer mix. TCRdb fed the 5' RACE reads into MiXCR, producing one record per CDR3 protein. The data hold roughly 1,500,000 distinct CDR3 sequences, with around 39% observed a single time. Study results and limitations: No conclusive comparison of naive versus antigen-experienced cells was possible with unsorted PBMCs. Naive CD4+ cells and diversity were both higher in long-lived donors than in aged donors.

This sequence was found in a woman aged 18-29 years in good health. The chain couples TRBV6-1 to TRBJ2-5; D is possibly TRBD2 (5 bases). Specimen: blood. CDR3 DNA sequence: TGTGCCAGTGGACCCCTGAACCGGGAAAAAGAGACCCAGTACTTC. This encodes CASGPLNREKETQYF.